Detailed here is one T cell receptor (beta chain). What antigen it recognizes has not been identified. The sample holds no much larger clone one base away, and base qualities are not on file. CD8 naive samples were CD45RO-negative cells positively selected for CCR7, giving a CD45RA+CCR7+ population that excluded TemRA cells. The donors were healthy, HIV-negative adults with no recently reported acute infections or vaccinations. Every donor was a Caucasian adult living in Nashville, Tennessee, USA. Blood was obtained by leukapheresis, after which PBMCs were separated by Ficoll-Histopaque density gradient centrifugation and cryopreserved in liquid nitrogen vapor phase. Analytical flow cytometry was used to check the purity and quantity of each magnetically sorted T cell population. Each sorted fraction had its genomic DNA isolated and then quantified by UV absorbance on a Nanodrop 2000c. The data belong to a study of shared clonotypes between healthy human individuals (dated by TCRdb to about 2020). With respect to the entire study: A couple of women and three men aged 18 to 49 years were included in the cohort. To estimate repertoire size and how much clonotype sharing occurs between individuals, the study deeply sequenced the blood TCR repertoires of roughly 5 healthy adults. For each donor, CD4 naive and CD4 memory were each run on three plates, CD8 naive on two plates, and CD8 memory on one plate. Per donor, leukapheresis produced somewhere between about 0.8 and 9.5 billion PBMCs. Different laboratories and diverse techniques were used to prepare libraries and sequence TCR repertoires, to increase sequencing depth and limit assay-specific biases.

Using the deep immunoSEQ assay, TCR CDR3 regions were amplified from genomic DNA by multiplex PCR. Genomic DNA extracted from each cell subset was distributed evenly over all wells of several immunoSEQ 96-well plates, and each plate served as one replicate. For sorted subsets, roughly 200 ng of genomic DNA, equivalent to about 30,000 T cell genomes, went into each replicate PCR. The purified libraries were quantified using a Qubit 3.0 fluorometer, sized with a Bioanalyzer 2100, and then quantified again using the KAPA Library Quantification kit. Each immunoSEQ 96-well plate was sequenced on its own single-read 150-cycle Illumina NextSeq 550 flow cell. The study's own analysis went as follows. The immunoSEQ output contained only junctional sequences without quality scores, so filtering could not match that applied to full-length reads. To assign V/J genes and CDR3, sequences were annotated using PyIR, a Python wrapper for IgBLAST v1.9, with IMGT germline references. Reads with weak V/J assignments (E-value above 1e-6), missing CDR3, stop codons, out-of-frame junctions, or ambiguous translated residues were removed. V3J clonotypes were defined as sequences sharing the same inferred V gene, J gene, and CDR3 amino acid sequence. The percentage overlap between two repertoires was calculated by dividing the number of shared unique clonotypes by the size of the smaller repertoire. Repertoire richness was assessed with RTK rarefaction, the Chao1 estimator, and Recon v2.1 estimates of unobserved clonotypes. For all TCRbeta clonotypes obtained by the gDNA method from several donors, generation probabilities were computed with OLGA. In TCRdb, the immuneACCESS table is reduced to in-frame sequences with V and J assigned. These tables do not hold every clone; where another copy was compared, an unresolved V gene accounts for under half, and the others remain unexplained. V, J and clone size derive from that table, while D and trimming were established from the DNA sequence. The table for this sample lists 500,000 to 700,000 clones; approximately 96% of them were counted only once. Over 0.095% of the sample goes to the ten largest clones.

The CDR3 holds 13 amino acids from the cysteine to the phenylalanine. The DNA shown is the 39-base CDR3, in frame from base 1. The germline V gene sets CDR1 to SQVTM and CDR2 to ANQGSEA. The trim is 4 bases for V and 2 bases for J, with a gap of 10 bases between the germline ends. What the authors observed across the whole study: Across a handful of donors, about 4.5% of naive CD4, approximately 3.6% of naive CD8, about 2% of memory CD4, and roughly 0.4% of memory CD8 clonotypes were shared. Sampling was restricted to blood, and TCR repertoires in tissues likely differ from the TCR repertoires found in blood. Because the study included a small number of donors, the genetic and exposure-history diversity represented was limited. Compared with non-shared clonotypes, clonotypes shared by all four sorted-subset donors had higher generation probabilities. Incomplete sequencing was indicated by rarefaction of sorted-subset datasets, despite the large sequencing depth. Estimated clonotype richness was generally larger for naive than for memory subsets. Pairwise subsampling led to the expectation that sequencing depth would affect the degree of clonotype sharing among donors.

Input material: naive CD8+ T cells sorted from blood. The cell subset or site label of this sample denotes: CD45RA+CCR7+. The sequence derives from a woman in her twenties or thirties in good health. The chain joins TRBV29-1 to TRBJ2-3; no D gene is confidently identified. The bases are TGCAGCGTTGCCGGAACCCTCACAGATACGCAGTATTTT. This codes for CSVAGTLTDTQYF.